Listed here is a single T cell receptor (beta chain). The antigen is undetermined. The data belong to a study of human versus mouse CDR3 diversity and MHC coevolution. Across the study: The immunoSEQ assay reportedly detects one in 200,000 T cells.

Naive CD4 T cells, CD45RO-negative and CD62L-positive, were flow-sorted from PBMCs. Germline CDR1 reads SEHNR; CDR2 reads FQNEAQ (reference sequence). CDR3 size: 16 residues. V lost 7 bases, J lost 5 bases, and 13 bases stayed unmatched. Study-wide points: Compared with mice, human CDR3s carried more deletions and insertions on average.

Assay used: immunoSEQ multiplex PCR; TCRdb lists only in-frame clones, some missing. The sample consists of 60,000 or so clones, just under 95% of them appearing once. The source of this sequence is a person aged 55 to 70 in good health. The material sequenced was naive CD4+ T cells from blood. As for subset: CD45RO-negative CD62L-positive naive CD4 T cells. The chain recombines TRBV7-9 with TRBJ2-7, with TRBD2 matching 11 bases. The DNA for the CDR3 is TGTGCCAGCACCATAGCGGGGGGGGGCCCCCAGGACGAGCAGTACTTC. It codes for CASTIAGGGPQDEQYF.